Following are 29 T cell receptor beta chains from one sample sequenced in a study of tissue T cells after allogeneic stem cell transplantation. TCRdb keeps only in-frame clones here, not all; method: immunoSEQ multiplex PCR. Of more than 5,500 clones in the sample, roughly 42% are singletons; the top ten hold more than 2%. Described time point: mouse harvest day 7 after allogeneic transplant. Tail vein injection delivered 10^7 T-cell-depleted bone marrow cells and 10^6 splenic CD5+ T cells. What was sequenced was skin. The source of these receptors is a female BALB/c mouse given C57BL/6 T cells with graft-versus-host disease after an allogeneic hematopoietic cell transplant.

As concerns this clone: The listed genes are named as in mouse. Coverage ceases 1 residue before the CDR3 finishes, and the germline J gene fills in the end. The genes are TRBV26 and TRBJ1-2, with D perhaps matching TRBD1 (5 bases). Germline loops: CDR1 KGHPV, CDR2 FQNQEV (reference sequence). The CDR3 runs 14 residues. Trimming removed 1 base at V and 4 bases at J, with 10 bases between. The CDR3 bases that were read are TGTGCCAGCAGTCTGTATGGGGGTGGCTCCGACTACACC. It codes for CASSLYGGGSDYT. In full, the CDR3 is CASSLYGGGSDYTF.

This clone was found a few times. The listed genes are named as in mouse. The CDR3 end lies 1 residue beyond the end of the read and is filled in from the germline J gene. The chain uses TRBV13-3 and TRBJ2-5; D uncertain. This CDR3 spans 14 amino acids. Germline V gives CDR1 NNHDY, CDR2 SYVADS. V dropped 2 bases and J dropped 2 bases, with 9 bases sitting between them. The CDR3 reads CASSESGGQDTQYF. The CDR3 DNA, read in part, is TGTGCCAGCAGTGAGTCGGGAGGCCAAGACACCCAGTAC.

This clone was counted only a few times. The genes are named according to mouse. The sequence runs out 1 residue before the end of the CDR3; the remainder is reconstructed from the germline J gene. The V gene is TRBV19, the J gene TRBJ1-4; D gene ambiguous. Germline V gene sequence: CDR1 FNHDT, CDR2 SITEND (reference sequence). The CDR3 runs 15 residues. Trimming removed 0 bases at V and 0 bases at J, with 6 bases between. CDR3 protein: CASSIDAVSNERLFF. The sequenced CDR3 bases are TGTGCCAGCAGTATAGACGCCGTTTCCAACGAAAGATTATTT.

Points on this clone: These gene names are mouse names. The read comes to an end 1 residue before the CDR3 does, leaving the germline J gene to fill in the end. The chain couples TRBV26 to TRBJ2-3; weak D call: TRBD1 (5 bases). Germline lookup yields CDR1 KGHPV and CDR2 FQNQEV (reference sequence). The CDR3 is 13 residues long. V lost 2 bases, J lost 3 bases, and 6 bases lay in between. Here the CDR3 reads CASSLNRAETLYF. The covered CDR3 bases are TGTGCCAGCAGTCTGAACAGGGCAGAAACGCTGTAT.

This clone was recorded a few times. The gene names given are mouse names. With the read ending 1 residue before the CDR3 end, the germline J gene is used to fill in that end. Other DNA variants within this sample encode the same CDR3. The chain has TRBV26 and TRBJ2-5, with unresolved D. The V end was cut by 3 bases, the J end by 5 bases, with 3 bases between. CDR3 length equals 11 residues. Looked up from germline, CDR1 is KGHPV and CDR2 is FQNQEV (reference sequence). CDR3 in amino acids: CASSLGDTQYF. CDR3 DNA, as far as it was read: TGTGCCAGCAGTCTAGGAGACACCCAGTAC.

This clone was observed a few times. The germline and genes are mouse ones. The DNA ends 1 residue before the CDR3 does, and the rest of the CDR3 is filled in from the germline J gene. This rearrangement joins TRBV26 to TRBJ1-6; no definite D call. TRBJ1-6 carries the ORF label, with uncertain function. Deletions cut 4 bases from V and 5 bases from J, with 9 bases between. Germline CDR1 is KGHPV and CDR2 is FQNQEV (reference sequence). The CDR3 runs to 14 residues. CDR3 bases read: TGTGCCAGCAGTCCCCACGGGGATAATTCGCCCCTCTAC. It codes for CASSPHGDNSPLY. The whole CDR3 protein reads CASSPHGDNSPLYF.

Details on this clone: Mouse names are used for the genes. The read ends 1 residue early relative to the CDR3; the germline J gene fills the gap. The chain links TRBV3 to TRBJ2-3, with TRBD2 matching over 10 bases. The length of the CDR3 is 15 residues. Germline V gives CDR1 SNHLY, CDR2 FYNGKV (reference sequence). J gave up 1 base and V 5 bases, and 3 bases lay outside the gene matches. CDR3 DNA (partial): TGTGCCAGCAGCAGCGGACTGGGGGGTGCAGAAACGCTGTAT. Its protein is CASSSGLGGAETLY. The full CDR3 protein is CASSSGLGGAETLYF.

A few counts support this clone. Gene names and germline refer to mouse. Read sequence stops 1 residue before the CDR3 end, and the germline J gene provides the missing end. The chain uses TRBV26 and TRBJ2-3; a weak D match, TRBD2 (7 bases). This CDR3 comprises 14 residues. V lost 4 bases, J lost 0 bases, and 8 bases lay in between. Germline assignment: CDR1 KGHPV and CDR2 FQNQEV (reference sequence). CDR3 bases read: TGTGCCAGCAGTCGGGGGGCTAGTGCAGAAACGCTGTAT. Translating it yields CASSRGASAETLY. In full, the CDR3 is CASSRGASAETLYF.

This clone was seen only a few times. Germline and genes here are mouse. The CDR3 is cut off 1 residue early in the read; its end comes from the germline J gene. The chain joins TRBV26 to TRBJ1-3; 7 nucleotides align to TRBD1. The germline gives CDR1 KGHPV, CDR2 FQNQEV (reference sequence). This CDR3 contains 17 residues. The V gene end was trimmed by 4 bases and the J gene end by 0 bases; junction bases not matched to a gene: 9. CDR3 loop: CASSPRQGGYSGNTLYF. The sequenced CDR3 bases are TGTGCCAGCAGTCCGAGACAGGGAGGGTATTCTGGAAATACGCTCTAT.

This clone occurred a few times. Genes and germline come from the mouse. The CDR3 is CASSLIWGVGAEQFF. CDR3 DNA, as far as it was read: TGTGCCAGCAGTCTGATCTGGGGGGTAGGAGCTGAGCAGTTC. The V gene is TRBV26, the J gene TRBJ2-1, with 8 bases that match TRBD2. The CDR3 end lies 1 residue beyond the end of the read and is filled in from the germline J gene. The junction had 7 bases not matched to a gene; V was cut back by 2 bases and J by 7 bases. The CDR3 consists of 15 residues. Germline CDR1 reads KGHPV; CDR2 reads FQNQEV (reference sequence).

This clone was seen only a few times. Gene names and germline refer to mouse. The read gets to within 1 residue of the CDR3 end, and the germline J gene fills in the rest. The V call is TRBV2, the J call TRBJ2-1, with D uncertain. The CDR3 covers 12 residues. V was clipped by 3 bases and J by 7 bases, with 7 bases between them. The germline gives CDR1 LGHNA, CDR2 YSYQKL. CDR3 sequence reads: CASSHRRAEQFF. The CDR3 DNA, read in part, is TGTGCCAGCAGCCACAGACGGGCTGAGCAGTTC.

This clone appeared a few times. Gene names refer to mouse genes. The missing CDR3 end, 1 residue past where the read stops, is filled in from the germline J gene. V is TRBV1 and J is TRBJ2-2; D may be TRBD1 (6 bases). V lost 3 bases to trimming and J lost 2 bases, with 10 bases between them. This CDR3 has 15 residues. CDR1 is NSQYPW and CDR2 is LRSPGD in the germline V gene (reference sequence). The sequenced CDR3 bases are TGCACCTGCAGTGCTATGGGACATAACACCGGGCAGCTCTAC. Residues: CTCSAMGHNTGQLY. The whole CDR3 sequence is CTCSAMGHNTGQLYF.

As concerns this clone: Gene names follow the mouse nomenclature. The read falls 1 residue short of the CDR3 end, and the missing part is taken from the germline J gene. The rearrangement uses TRBV16 and TRBJ1-4; D possibly corresponds to TRBD1 (5 bases). CDR3 length: 15 amino acids. Germline V lookup: CDR1 SGHSA, CDR2 FRNQAP. The ends were cut back, 0 bases at V and 4 bases at J, with 9 bases in the middle. The CDR3 DNA, read in part, is TGTGCAAGCAGCTTAGAGGGGGGGGGCAACGAAAGATTATTT. This encodes CASSLEGGGNERLF. The full CDR3 is CASSLEGGGNERLFF.

Worth noting for this clone: Genes here carry mouse names. The sequenced fragment ends 1 residue before the CDR3 boundary, so the rest is inferred from the germline J gene. The chain carries TRBV26 and TRBJ2-4; tentative D call: TRBD1 (5 bases). CDR1 and CDR2 (germline): KGHPV, FQNQEV (reference sequence). CDR3 length equals 13 residues. V lost 3 bases, J lost 1 base, and 5 bases lay in between. CDR3 DNA (partial): TGTGCCAGCAGTCTCAGGGGTCAAAACACCTTGTAC. This gives the protein CASSLRGQNTLY. The full-length CDR3 reads as CASSLRGQNTLYF.

Concerning this clone itself: The gene names here belong to mouse. The read finishes 1 residue shy of the CDR3 end, and the germline J gene is used to complete it. This rearrangement joins TRBV15 to TRBJ1-1; 10 nucleotides match TRBD1. CDR3 length equals 14 residues. Germline V lookup: CDR1 SGHND, CDR2 FRSKSL. V lost 7 bases and J lost 4; bases outside the gene matches: 6. The CDR3 sequence is CASKTGGGGTEVFF. The covered CDR3 bases are TGTGCCAGCAAGACAGGGGGCGGGGGCACAGAAGTCTTC.

On this clone: Any gene name here is a mouse gene name. The read is 1 residue too short to cover the CDR3 end, so that end is filled in from the germline J gene. The chain has TRBV26 and TRBJ2-2; 8 bases match TRBD1. The V segment lost 3 bases and the J segment 4 bases; nucleotides outside the gene matches: 4. The CDR3 runs 15 residues. Germline V lookup: CDR1 KGHPV, CDR2 FQNQEV (reference sequence). The DNA read from the CDR3 is TGTGCCAGCAGTCTAAGGACAGGGATCACCGGGCAGCTCTAC. Its translation: CASSLRTGITGQLY. The whole CDR3 sequence is CASSLRTGITGQLYF.

Comments on this clone: Germline and genes: mouse. The read finishes 1 residue shy of the CDR3 end, and the germline J gene is used to complete it. The chain combines TRBV4 with TRBJ2-3, with 7 nucleotides matching TRBD2. J gave up 1 base and V 5 bases, and 6 bases lay outside the gene matches. Germline V gives CDR1 LGHDT, CDR2 YNNKQL (reference sequence). This CDR3 has 15 amino acids. Partial CDR3 DNA: TGTGCCAGCAGCCTCCTGACTGGGCGTGCAGAAACGCTGTAT. Amino acid sequence: CASSLLTGRAETLY. The complete CDR3 reads CASSLLTGRAETLYF.

To note about this clone: Genes here carry mouse names. Read coverage stops 1 residue before the CDR3 terminus; the germline J gene supplies the remainder. The sample holds other DNA sequences that translate to the same CDR3. The chain combines TRBV26 with TRBJ1-1, with a tentative D call TRBD1 (6 bases). The CDR3 loop spans 13 amino acids. Per the germline V gene, CDR1 is KGHPV and CDR2 is FQNQEV (reference sequence). Trimming removed 4 bases at V and 3 bases at J, with 9 bases between. The CDR3 bases that were read are TGTGCCAGCAGTCCGGGACAACACACAGAAGTCTTC. Its translation is CASSPGQHTEVF. The whole CDR3 region reads CASSPGQHTEVFF. The whole variable domain, remainder taken from reference TRBV26 and TRBJ1-1, is NSKVIQTPRYLVKGQGQKAKMRCIPEKGHPVVFWYQQNKNNEFKFLINFQNQEVLQQIDMTEKRFSAECPSNSPCSLEIQSSEAGDSALYLCASSPGQHTEVFFGKGTRLTVV.

Points on this clone: Any gene name here is a mouse gene name. The CDR3 bases that were read are TGTGCCAGCAGCCAAGACTGGGGGTCAGACACCCAGTAC. Translation gives CASSQDWGSDTQY. The CDR3 as a whole reads CASSQDWGSDTQYF. The chain links TRBV5 to TRBJ2-5; 7 positions match TRBD2. Coverage ceases 1 residue before the CDR3 finishes, and the germline J gene fills in the end. Unmatched junction bases numbered 2, after V lost 0 bases and J lost 5 bases. CDR1 is LGHNA, CDR2 YNLKQL, per germline (reference sequence). This CDR3 spans 14 amino acids.

On this clone itself: Gene names are the mouse ones. The CDR3 extends 1 residue past the end of the read, so its final part is completed from the germline J gene. The rearrangement uses TRBV3 and TRBJ2-3, with TRBD2 matching over 10 bases. CDR3 size: 15 residues. J gave up 0 bases and V 5 bases, and 2 bases lay outside the gene matches. Germline-derived CDR1 and CDR2 are SNHLY and FYNGKV (reference sequence). The sequenced part of the CDR3 DNA is TGTGCCAGCAGCCGACTGGGGGGTAGTGCAGAAACGCTGTAT. The encoded protein is CASSRLGGSAETLY. The whole CDR3 sequence is CASSRLGGSAETLYF.

Regarding this clone: Mouse gene names apply. With the read ending 1 residue before the CDR3 end, the germline J gene is used to fill in that end. The genes are TRBV3 and TRBJ2-4, with 9 bases matching TRBD1. This CDR3 is built from 16 residues. Looked up from germline, CDR1 is SNHLY and CDR2 is FYNGKV (reference sequence). Unmatched junction bases numbered 7, after V lost 5 bases and J lost 1 base. CDR3 sequence: CASSLQGAKGQNTLYF. The covered CDR3 bases are TGTGCCAGCAGCCTACAGGGGGCAAAAGGTCAAAACACCTTGTAC. Supplemented by reference TRBV3 and TRBJ2-4, the full variable domain reads GPKVLQIPSHQIIDMGQMVTLNCDPVSNHLYFYWYKQILGQQMEFLVNFYNGKVMEKSKLFKDQFSVERPDGSYFTLKIQPTALEDSAVYFCASSLQGAKGQNTLYFGAGTRLSVL.

Points on this clone: Gene and germline names: mouse. This CDR3 is CASSSTGQNTEVFF. The sequenced CDR3 bases are TGTGCCAGCAGCTCCACGGGACAGAACACAGAAGTCTTC. The chain employs TRBV3 and TRBJ1-1; D perhaps matches TRBD1 (5 bases). The CDR3 goes on 1 residue after the read ends, and that part is filled in from the germline J gene. The CDR3 runs to 14 residues. Germline CDR1 is SNHLY and CDR2 is FYNGKV (reference sequence). V gave up 4 bases and J gave up 0 bases, with 9 bases separating them.

A few counts support this clone. Genes and germline come from the mouse. The CDR3 end falls 1 residue outside the read, so it is completed with the germline J gene. The genes are TRBV15 and TRBJ2-7; a possible D gene is TRBD2 (5 bases). V lost 7 bases, J lost 6 bases, and 16 bases lay in between. Per the germline V gene, CDR1 is SGHND and CDR2 is FRSKSL. The CDR3 runs 13 residues. The CDR3 sequence is CASTLFGEFEQYF. CDR3 DNA (partial): TGTGCCAGCACCCTTTTTGGGGAATTTGAACAGTAC.

Notes on this clone: Gene and germline names: mouse. With the read ending 1 residue before the CDR3 end, the germline J gene is used to fill in that end. The chain combines TRBV26 with TRBJ2-2, with 8 positions matching TRBD1. The CDR3 loop spans 14 amino acids. J gave up 3 bases and V 4 bases, and 1 base lay outside the gene matches. The V gene's germline CDR1 is KGHPV and CDR2 FQNQEV (reference sequence). CDR3 bases read: TGTGCCAGCAGTCAGGGACAGGACACCGGGCAGCTCTAC. Protein product: CASSQGQDTGQLY. In full, the CDR3 reads CASSQGQDTGQLYF.

To note about this clone: The gene names here belong to mouse. The CDR3 end is not reached by the read, which stops 1 residue before it; the germline J gene fills it in. This chain uses TRBV23 with TRBJ1-1; the table's D call of TRBD1 was not tested on the DNA. Germline CDR1 KGHTA, CDR2 FQNQQP. The CDR3 consists of 14 residues. The CDR3 loop reads CSSSLRDRNTEVFF. The part of the CDR3 DNA that was read is TGCTCCAGCAGTCTCCGGGACAGAAACACAGAAGTCTTC.

This clone is labeled medium-sized. Gene names and germline match the mouse. CDR3 amino acids: CASSLWDWFNQDTQYF. Incomplete CDR3 DNA: TGTGCCAGCAGTCTATGGGACTGGTTTAACCAAGACACCCAGTAC. The genes are TRBV26 and TRBJ2-5; 8 bases are a match to TRBD2. The sequenced fragment ends 1 residue before the CDR3 boundary, so the rest is inferred from the germline J gene. CDR1 KGHPV and CDR2 FQNQEV come from the germline V gene (reference sequence). The CDR3 length is 16 residues. V shed 3 bases, J shed 0 bases, and the junction held 5 bases outside the gene matches.

Regarding this clone: Gene and germline names: mouse. The CDR3 goes on 1 residue after the read ends, and that part is filled in from the germline J gene. The V and J genes are TRBV4 and TRBJ2-7; 12 positions match TRBD1. The CDR3 extends over 14 amino acids. V trimming: 5 bases; J trimming: 7 bases; junction bases outside the gene matches: 6. Per the germline V gene, CDR1 is LGHDT and CDR2 is YNNKQL (reference sequence). The CDR3 sequence: CASSRGTGGWEQYF. CDR3 DNA, as far as it was read: TGTGCCAGCAGCCGAGGGACAGGGGGCTGGGAACAGTAC.

This clone was observed a few times. Gene names denote mouse genes. The read is 1 residue too short to cover the CDR3 end, so that end is filled in from the germline J gene. The V gene is TRBV15, the J gene TRBJ2-7, with 8 bases identical to TRBD2. The CDR3 consists of 13 residues. Germline values: CDR1 SGHND, CDR2 FRSKSL. V lost 2 bases, J lost 4 bases, and 1 base stayed unmatched. The sequenced part of the CDR3 DNA is TGTGCCAGCAGTTTAACTGGGGGATATGAACAGTAC. This sequence encodes CASSLTGGYEQY. The complete CDR3 sequence is CASSLTGGYEQYF.

The sample holds one count of this clone. The germline and genes are mouse ones. The read finishes 1 residue shy of the CDR3 end, and the germline J gene is used to complete it. V is TRBV13-3 and J is TRBJ1-6, with D perhaps TRBD1 (6 bases). TRBJ1-6 is recorded as an ORF, its role being uncertain. V was clipped by 0 bases and J by 3 bases, with 10 bases between them. Per the germline V gene, CDR1 is NNHDY and CDR2 is SYVADS. This CDR3 contains 16 residues. CDR3 protein: CASSDARGFYNSPLYF. Incomplete CDR3 DNA: TGTGCCAGCAGTGATGCTAGGGGGTTCTATAATTCGCCCCTCTAC.